A selection of T cell receptor beta chains follows, all from one sample in a study of patients and donors after allogeneic stem cell transplantation. In TCRdb, the RT-PCR reads were re-called with MiXCR into one record per CDR3 protein. Among fewer than 30,000 distinct CDR3 sequences listed, 7.5% to 9% were seen once. Sequencing was carried out using blood, either unsorted or a sorted T cell fraction (not recorded which). The receptors shown here come from a human donor who was either an allogeneic HSCT recipient or a stem cell or donor lymphocyte infusion donor (not recorded which). It is not recorded whose cells these are; they may come from a transplant donor. CDR3s include the opening cysteine and the closing phenylalanine or tryptophan. The D gene is left open where the match is weak. Size is omitted from some rows. Given values are once, few, many or a class for expanded clones.

j_gene | abundance | d_gene | v_gene | CDR3aa | CDR3nt
TRBJ2-5 | few | TRBD2 | TRBV2 | CASSGLAGVGETQYF | TGTGCCAGCAGTGGCCTAGCGGGGGTGGGAGAGACCCAGTACTTC
TRBJ2-7 | medium-sized | NA | TRBV6-5 | CASSYGLPGFGEQYF | TGTGCCAGCAGTTACGGACTGCCAGGGTTTGGCGAGCAGTACTTC
TRBJ2-3 | NA | NA | TRBV27 | CASSPKGDGERDTQYF | TGTGCCAGCAGCCCTAAGGGGGACGGGGAAAGAGATACGCAGTATTTT
TRBJ1-2 | NA | TRBD1 | TRBV25-1 | CASSHLGGHGYTF | TGTGCCAGCAGTCACCTAGGGGGCCATGGCTACACCTTC
TRBJ1-2 | many | TRBD1 | TRBV5-4 | CASSWTGGGYTF | TGTGCCAGCAGCTGGACAGGGGGAGGCTACACCTTC
TRBJ2-7 | NA | NA | TRBV6-5 | CASSYPGTGEQYF | TGTGCCAGCAGTTACCCCGGGACGGGCGAGCAGTACTTC
TRBJ2-5 | many | NA | TRBV28 | CASSLAGTHQETQYF | TGTGCCAGCAGTTTAGCAGGAACCCACCAAGAGACCCAGTACTTC
TRBJ2-5 | NA | TRBD2 | TRBV5-1 | CASSPGGNRETQYF | TGCGCCAGCAGCCCGGGGGGGAATCGCGAGACCCAGTACTTC
TRBJ1-5 | many | NA | TRBV10-3 | CAISESSGDGGNQPQHF | TGTGCCATCAGTGAGTCGAGTGGGGACGGAGGCAATCAGCCCCAGCATTTT
TRBJ2-5 | NA | NA | TRBV28 | CASSLWGFRGRETQYF | TGTGCCAGCAGTTTATGGGGTTTTCGGGGGCGCGAGACCCAGTACTTC
TRBJ2-4 | NA | NA | TRBV28 | CASSFPRDKNIQYF | TGTGCCAGCAGTTTTCCCAGGGACAAAAACATTCAGTACTTC
TRBJ2-1 | many | NA | TRBV5-1 | CASSLVGTTDNEQFF | TGCGCCAGCAGCTTGGTCGGGACCACCGACAATGAGCAGTTCTTC
TRBJ1-2 | NA | NA | TRBV9 | CASSPGSRAENGYTF | TGTGCCAGCAGCCCGGGGTCTAGGGCAGAGAATGGCTACACCTTC
TRBJ2-7 | medium-sized | NA | TRBV6-1 | CASSELGVEQYF | TGTGCCAGCAGTGAATTAGGGGTCGAGCAGTACTTC
TRBJ2-3 | NA | NA | TRBV2 | CASSPTGYTQYF | TGTGCCAGCAGTCCCACGGGTTATACGCAGTATTTT
TRBJ2-7 | NA | TRBD1 | TRBV6-1 | CASRQGALNEQYF | TGTGCCAGCAGACAGGGGGCGCTAAACGAGCAGTACTTC
TRBJ2-7 | many | NA | TRBV5-1 | CASRTGSSYEQYF | TGCGCCAGCAGAACAGGTTCCTCCTACGAGCAGTACTTC
TRBJ1-1 | NA | NA | TRBV7-9 | CASSQVWVGTEAFF | TGTGCCAGCAGCCAGGTCTGGGTAGGGACTGAAGCTTTCTTT
TRBJ2-1 | many | NA | TRBV6-1 | CASSEVGGSSYNEQFF | TGTGCCAGCAGTGAAGTTGGGGGGAGCTCCTACAATGAGCAGTTCTTC
TRBJ1-6 | NA | NA | TRBV19 | CASSQGFSPLHF | TGTGCCAGTAGTCAGGGATTTTCACCCCTCCACTTT
TRBJ2-3 | many | TRBD2 | TRBV4-2 | CASSPSPGGRDTQYF | TGTGCCAGCAGCCCATCCCCGGGGGGTAGGGATACGCAGTATTTT
TRBJ2-7 | few | NA | TRBV10-3 | CAIRSYDEQYF | TGTGCCATCAGATCCTATGACGAGCAGTACTTC
TRBJ2-7 | many | NA | TRBV13 | CASSLDQGSYEQYF | TGTGCCAGCAGCTTAGATCAGGGTTCGTACGAGCAGTACTTC
TRBJ1-3 | NA | NA | TRBV9 | CASSVASQGSGNTIYF | TGTGCCAGCAGCGTAGCTTCGCAGGGCTCTGGAAACACCATATATTTT
TRBJ2-7 | many | NA | TRBV11-3 | CASSPGPDLGHYEQYF | TGTGCCAGCAGCCCCGGCCCCGACTTAGGGCACTACGAGCAGTACTTC
TRBJ2-1 | many | NA | TRBV7-9 | CASSLSTYEQFF | TGTGCCAGCAGCCTCAGTACCTATGAGCAGTTCTTC
TRBJ1-5 | few | NA | TRBV7-9 | CASSLAGTPPQHF | TGTGCCAGCAGCTTAGCAGGGACCCCGCCCCAGCATTTT
TRBJ1-5 | many | TRBD1 | TRBV7-2 | CASSLPGTGNQPQHF | TGTGCCAGCAGCTTACCCGGGACAGGCAATCAGCCCCAGCATTTT
TRBJ2-1 | few | TRBD1 | TRBV7-9 | CASSRDLVDRVVEQFF | TGTGCCAGCAGCCGGGACCTGGTGGACAGGGTTGTTGAGCAGTTCTTC
TRBJ1-4 | many | NA | TRBV6-5 | CASSYEGMREKLFF | TGTGCCAGCAGTTACGAAGGGATGAGAGAAAAACTGTTTTTT
TRBJ1-1 | NA | NA | TRBV7-9 | CASSSTWRTEAFF | TGTGCCAGCAGCTCTACGTGGCGGACTGAAGCTTTCTTT
TRBJ1-1 | NA | TRBD1 | TRBV7-9 | CASSFRGIETEAFF | TGTGCCAGCAGTTTCAGGGGGATTGAGACTGAAGCTTTCTTT
TRBJ2-1 | many | TRBD2 | TRBV3-1 | CASSQGTRVGQQFF | TGTGCCAGCAGCCAAGGGACTAGGGTTGGTCAGCAGTTCTTC
TRBJ2-3 | many | TRBD2 | TRBV9 | CASSDVAGAGDTQYF | TGTGCCAGCAGCGACGTGGCGGGAGCGGGAGATACGCAGTATTTT
TRBJ2-2 | medium-sized | TRBD1 | TRBV5-1 | CASSLQGAVGELFF | TGCGCCAGCAGCTTACAGGGGGCGGTCGGGGAGCTGTTTTTT
TRBJ2-5 | once | NA | TRBV5-8 | CASSLGGPQETQYF | TGTGCCAGCAGCTTGGGGGGGCCCCAAGAGACCCAGTACTTC
TRBJ1-5 | NA | NA | TRBV28 | CASSRGGTSNQPQHF | TGTGCCAGCAGCCGGGGTGGCACCAGCAATCAGCCCCAGCATTTT
TRBJ2-3 | few | NA | TRBV11-2 | CASSLLGGGRTDTQYF | TGTGCCAGCAGCCTCCTGGGGGGGGGGCGCACAGATACGCAGTATTTT
TRBJ2-1 | many | TRBD2 | TRBV9 | CASSPDGTSGRRNEQFF | TGTGCCAGCAGCCCGGATGGGACTAGCGGGAGAAGGAATGAGCAGTTCTTC
TRBJ2-4 | few | NA | TRBV28 | CASSMTRGWNIQYF | TGTGCCAGCAGCATGACTAGGGGGTGGAACATTCAGTACTTC
TRBJ1-1 | many | NA | TRBV20-1 | CSASSGVSSTEAFF | TGCAGTGCTAGTAGTGGAGTATCTTCCACTGAAGCTTTCTTT
TRBJ2-7 | few | NA | TRBV6-1 | CASSLGRRQGAYEQYF | TGTGCCAGCAGTCTAGGTCGGCGACAAGGGGCTTACGAGCAGTACTTC